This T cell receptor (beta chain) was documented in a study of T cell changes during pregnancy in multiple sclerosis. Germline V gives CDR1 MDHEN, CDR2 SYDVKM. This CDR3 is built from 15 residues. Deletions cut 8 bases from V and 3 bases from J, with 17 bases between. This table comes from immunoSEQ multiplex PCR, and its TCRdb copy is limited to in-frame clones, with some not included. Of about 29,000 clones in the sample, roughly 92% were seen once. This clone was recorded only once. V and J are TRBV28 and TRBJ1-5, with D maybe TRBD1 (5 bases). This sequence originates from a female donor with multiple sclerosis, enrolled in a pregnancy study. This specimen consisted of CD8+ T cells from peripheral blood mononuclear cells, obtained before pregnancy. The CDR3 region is CASAPRRGLNQPQHF. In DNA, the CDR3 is TGTGCCAGCGCCCCCCGCCGGGGACTCAATCAGCCCCAGCATTTT.